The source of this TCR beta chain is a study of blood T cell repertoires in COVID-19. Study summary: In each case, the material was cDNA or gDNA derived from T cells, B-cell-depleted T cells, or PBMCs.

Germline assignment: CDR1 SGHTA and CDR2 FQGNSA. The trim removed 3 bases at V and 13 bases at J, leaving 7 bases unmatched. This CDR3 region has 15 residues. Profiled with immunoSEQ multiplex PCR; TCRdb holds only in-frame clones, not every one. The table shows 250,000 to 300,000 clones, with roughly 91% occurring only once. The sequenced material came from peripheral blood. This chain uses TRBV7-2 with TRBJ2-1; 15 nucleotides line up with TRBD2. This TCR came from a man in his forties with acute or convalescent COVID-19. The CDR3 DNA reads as TGTGCCAGCAGCTTCCGGGGACTAGCGGGGGGTCCACAGTTCTTC. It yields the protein CASSFRGLAGGPQFF.